The clone carrying this T cell receptor beta chain was counted at least ten times. The record originates from a study of neurological immune-mediated disorders. TCRdb called the 5' RACE reads again in MiXCR, with one record for every CDR3 protein. The sample carries tens of thousands of distinct CDR3 sequences, roughly 10% recorded once. Time point reported: longitudinal time-point 1 (baseline). This CDR3 spans 15 amino acids. Germline CDR1 is SGHAT and CDR2 is FQNNGV. Trimming removed 3 bases from V and 3 bases from J; junction bases left unmatched: 5. This receptor was taken from a man aged 25-40 years in good health. Sequencing was performed on PBMCs. V gene TRBV11-2 combines with J gene TRBJ2-3; TRBD2 agrees at 8 bases. This CDR3 reads CASSFIAGGTDTQYF. The CDR3 DNA reads as TGTGCCAGCAGCTTCATTGCGGGAGGTACAGATACGCAGTATTTT.